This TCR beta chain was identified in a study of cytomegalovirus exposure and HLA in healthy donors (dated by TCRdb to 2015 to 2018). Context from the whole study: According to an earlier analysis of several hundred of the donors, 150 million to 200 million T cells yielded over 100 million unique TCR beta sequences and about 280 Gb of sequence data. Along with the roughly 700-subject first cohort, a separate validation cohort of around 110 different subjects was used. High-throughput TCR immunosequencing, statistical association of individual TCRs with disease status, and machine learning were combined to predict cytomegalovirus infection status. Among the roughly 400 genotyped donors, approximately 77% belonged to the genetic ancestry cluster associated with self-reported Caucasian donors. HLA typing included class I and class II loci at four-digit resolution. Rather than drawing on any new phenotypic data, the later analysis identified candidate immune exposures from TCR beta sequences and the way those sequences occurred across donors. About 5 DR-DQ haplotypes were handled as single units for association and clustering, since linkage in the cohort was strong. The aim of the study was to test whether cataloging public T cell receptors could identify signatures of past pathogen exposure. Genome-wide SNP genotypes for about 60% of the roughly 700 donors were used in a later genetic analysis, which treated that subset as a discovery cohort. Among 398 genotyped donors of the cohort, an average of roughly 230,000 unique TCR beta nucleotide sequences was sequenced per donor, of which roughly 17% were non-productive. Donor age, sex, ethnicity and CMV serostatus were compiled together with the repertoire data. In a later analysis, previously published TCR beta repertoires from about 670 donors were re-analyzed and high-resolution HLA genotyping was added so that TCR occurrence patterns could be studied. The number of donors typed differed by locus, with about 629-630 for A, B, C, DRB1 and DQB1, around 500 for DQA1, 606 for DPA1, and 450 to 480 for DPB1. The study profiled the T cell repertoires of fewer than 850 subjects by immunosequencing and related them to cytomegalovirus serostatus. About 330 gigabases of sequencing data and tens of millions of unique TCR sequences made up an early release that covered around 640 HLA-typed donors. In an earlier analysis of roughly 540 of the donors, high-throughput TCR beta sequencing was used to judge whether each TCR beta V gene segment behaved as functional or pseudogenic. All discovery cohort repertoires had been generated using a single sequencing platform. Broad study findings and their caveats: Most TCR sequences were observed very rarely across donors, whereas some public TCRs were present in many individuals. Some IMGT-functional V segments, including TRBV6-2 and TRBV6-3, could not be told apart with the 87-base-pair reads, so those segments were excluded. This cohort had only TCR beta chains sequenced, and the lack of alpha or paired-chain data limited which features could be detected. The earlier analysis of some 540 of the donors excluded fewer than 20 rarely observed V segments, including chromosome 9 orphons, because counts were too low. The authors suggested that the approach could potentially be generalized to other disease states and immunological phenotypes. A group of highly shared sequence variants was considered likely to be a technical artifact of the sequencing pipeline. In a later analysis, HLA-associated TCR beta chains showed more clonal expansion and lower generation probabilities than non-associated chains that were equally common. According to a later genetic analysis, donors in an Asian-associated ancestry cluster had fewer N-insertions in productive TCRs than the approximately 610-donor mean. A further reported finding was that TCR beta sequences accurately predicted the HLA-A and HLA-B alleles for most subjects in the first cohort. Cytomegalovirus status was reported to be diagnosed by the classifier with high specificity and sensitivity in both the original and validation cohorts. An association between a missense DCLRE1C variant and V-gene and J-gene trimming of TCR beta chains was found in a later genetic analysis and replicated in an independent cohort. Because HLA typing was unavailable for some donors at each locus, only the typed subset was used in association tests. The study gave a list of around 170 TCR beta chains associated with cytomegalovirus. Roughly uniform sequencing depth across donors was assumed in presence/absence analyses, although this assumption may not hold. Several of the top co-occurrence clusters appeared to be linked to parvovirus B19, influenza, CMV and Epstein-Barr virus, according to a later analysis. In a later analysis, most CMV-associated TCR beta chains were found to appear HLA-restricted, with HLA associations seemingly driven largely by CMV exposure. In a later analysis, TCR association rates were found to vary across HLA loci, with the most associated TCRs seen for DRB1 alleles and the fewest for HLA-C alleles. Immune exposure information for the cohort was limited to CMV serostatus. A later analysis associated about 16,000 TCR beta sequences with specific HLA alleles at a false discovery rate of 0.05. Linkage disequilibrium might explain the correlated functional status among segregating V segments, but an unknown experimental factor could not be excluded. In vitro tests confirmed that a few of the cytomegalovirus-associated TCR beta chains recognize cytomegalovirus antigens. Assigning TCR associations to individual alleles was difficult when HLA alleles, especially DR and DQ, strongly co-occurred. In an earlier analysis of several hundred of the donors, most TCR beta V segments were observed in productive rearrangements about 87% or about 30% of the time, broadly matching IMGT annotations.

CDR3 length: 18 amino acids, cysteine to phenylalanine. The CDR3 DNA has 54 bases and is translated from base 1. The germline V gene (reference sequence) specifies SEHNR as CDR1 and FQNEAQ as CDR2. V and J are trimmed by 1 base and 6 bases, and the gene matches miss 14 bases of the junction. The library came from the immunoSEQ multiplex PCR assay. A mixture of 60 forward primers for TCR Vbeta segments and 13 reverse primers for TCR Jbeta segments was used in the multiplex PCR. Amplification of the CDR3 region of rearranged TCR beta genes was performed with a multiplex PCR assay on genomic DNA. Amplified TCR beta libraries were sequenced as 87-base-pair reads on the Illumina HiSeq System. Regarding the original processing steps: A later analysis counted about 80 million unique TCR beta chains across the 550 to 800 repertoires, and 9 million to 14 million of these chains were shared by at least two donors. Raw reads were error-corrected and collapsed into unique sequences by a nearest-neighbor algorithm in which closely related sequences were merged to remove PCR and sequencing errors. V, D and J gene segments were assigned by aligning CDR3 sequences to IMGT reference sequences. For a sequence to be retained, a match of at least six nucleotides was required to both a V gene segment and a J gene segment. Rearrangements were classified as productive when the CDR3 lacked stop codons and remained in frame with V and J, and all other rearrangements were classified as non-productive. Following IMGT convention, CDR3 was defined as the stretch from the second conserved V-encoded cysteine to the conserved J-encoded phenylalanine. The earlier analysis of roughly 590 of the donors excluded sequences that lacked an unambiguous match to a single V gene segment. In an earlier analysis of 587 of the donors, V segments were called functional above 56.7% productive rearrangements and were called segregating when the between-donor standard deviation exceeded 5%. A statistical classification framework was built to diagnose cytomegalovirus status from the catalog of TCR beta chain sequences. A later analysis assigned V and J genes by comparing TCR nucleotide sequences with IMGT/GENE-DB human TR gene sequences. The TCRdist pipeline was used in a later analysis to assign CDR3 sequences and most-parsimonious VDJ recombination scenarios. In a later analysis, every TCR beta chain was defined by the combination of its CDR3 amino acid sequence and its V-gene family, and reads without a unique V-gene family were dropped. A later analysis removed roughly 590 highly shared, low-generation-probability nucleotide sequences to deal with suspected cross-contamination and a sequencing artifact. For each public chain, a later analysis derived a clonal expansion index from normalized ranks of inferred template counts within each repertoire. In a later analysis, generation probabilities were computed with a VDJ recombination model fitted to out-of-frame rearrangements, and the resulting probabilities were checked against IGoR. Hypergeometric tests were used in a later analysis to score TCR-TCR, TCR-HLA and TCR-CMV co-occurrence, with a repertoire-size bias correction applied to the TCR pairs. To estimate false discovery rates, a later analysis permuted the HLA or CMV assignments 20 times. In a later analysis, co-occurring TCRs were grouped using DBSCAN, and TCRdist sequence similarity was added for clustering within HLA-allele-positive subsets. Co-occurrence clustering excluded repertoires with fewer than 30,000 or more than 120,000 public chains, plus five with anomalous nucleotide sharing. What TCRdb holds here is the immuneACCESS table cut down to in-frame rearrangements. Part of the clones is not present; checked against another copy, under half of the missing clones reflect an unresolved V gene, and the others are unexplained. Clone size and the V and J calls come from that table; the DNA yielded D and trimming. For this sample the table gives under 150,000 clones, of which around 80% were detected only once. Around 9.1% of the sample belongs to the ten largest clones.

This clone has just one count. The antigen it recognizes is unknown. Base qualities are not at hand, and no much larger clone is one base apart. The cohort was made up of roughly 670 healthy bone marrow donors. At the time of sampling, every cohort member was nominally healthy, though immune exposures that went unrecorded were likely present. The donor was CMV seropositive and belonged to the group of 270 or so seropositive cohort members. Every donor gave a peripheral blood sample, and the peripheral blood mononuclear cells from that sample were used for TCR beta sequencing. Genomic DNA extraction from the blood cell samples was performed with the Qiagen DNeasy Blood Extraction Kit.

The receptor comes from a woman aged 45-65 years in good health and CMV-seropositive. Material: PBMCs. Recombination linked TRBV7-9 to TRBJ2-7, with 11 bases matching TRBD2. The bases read TGTGCCAGCAGCTTAGGTCTCCTAGCGGGAGGACTTGAGGGCGAGCAGTACTTC. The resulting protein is CASSLGLLAGGLEGEQYF.